This record looks at one TCR beta chain sequence and its context. The sample belongs to a study of monozygotic twins with inflammatory bowel disease. TCRdb reworked the 5' RACE reads into one entry per CDR3 protein, no DNA. The sample holds around 210,000 distinct CDR3 sequences. The sequenced sample was blood. The clonotype was recovered from a human donor with ulcerative colitis or Crohn's disease, or a healthy co-twin of an affected twin (not recorded which).

The CDR3 region is CASSLLGGSYNEQFF. This chain joins TRBV5-6 and TRBJ2-1. The length of the CDR3 is 15 residues. Germline-derived CDR1 and CDR2 are SGHDT and YYEEEE.